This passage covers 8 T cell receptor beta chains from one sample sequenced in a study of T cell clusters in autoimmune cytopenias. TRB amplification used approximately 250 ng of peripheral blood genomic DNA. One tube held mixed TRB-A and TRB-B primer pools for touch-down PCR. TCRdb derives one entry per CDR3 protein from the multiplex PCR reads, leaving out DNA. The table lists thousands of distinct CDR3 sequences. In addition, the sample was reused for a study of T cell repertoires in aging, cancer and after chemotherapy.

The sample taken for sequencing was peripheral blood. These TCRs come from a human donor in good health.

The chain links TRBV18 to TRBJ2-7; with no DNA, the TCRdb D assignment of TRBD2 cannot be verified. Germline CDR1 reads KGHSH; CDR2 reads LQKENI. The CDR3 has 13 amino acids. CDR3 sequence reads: CASSPPGRDEQYF.

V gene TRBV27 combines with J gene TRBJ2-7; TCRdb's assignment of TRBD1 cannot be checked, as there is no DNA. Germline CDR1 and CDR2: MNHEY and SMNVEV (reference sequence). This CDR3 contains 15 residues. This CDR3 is CASSSTGTGSREQYF.

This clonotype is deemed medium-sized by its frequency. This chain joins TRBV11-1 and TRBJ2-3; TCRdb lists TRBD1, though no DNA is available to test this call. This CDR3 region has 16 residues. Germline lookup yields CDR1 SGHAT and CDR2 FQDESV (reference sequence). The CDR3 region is CASSLVGGTGRDTQYF.

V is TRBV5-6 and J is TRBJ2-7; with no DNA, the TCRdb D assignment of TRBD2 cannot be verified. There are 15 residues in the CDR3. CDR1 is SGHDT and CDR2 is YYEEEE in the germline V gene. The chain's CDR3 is CASSLTPGEGTEQYF.

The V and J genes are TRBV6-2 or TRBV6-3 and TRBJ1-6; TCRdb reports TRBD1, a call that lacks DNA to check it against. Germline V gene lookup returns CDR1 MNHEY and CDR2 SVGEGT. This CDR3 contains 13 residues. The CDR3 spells CASRGQGNSPLHF.

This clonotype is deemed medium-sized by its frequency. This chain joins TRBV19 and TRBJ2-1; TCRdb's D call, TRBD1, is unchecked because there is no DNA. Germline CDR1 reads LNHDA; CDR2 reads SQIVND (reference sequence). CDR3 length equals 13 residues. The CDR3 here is CASSILQGSEQFF.

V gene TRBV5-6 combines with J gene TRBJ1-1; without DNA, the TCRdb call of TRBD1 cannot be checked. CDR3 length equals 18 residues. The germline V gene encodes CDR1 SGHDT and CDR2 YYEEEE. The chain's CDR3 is CASSFGRGRGLMNTEAFF.

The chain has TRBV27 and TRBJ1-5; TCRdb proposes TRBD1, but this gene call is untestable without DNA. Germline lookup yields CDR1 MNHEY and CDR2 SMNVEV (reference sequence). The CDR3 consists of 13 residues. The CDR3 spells CASRPTAHQPQHF.